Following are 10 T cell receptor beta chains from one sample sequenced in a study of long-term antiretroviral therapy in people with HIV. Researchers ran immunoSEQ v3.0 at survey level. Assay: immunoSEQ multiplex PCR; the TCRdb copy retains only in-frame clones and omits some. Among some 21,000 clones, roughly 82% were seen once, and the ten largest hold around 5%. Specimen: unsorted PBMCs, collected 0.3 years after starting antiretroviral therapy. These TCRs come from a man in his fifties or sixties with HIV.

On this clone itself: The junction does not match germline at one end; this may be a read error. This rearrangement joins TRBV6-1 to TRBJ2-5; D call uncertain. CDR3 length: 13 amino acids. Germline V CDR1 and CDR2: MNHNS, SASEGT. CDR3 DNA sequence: TGTGCCAGTAGTGGACCCTGGGGAGAGACCCAGTACTTC. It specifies CASSGPWGETQYF.

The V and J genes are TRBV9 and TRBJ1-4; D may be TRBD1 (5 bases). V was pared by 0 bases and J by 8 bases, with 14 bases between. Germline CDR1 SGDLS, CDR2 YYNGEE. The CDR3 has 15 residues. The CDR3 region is CASSVGGAAREKLFF. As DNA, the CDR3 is TGTGCCAGCAGCGTAGGCGGGGCAGCTCGGGAAAAACTGTTTTTT. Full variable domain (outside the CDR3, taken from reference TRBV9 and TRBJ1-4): DSGVTQTPKHLITATGQRVTLRCSPRSGDLSVYWYQQSLDQGLQFLIQYYNGEERAKGNILERFSAQQFPDLHSELNLSSLELGDSALYFCASSVGGAAREKLFFGSGTQLSVL.

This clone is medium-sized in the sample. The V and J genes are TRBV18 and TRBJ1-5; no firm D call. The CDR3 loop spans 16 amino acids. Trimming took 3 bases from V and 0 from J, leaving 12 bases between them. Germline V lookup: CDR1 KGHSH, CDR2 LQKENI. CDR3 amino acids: CASSPTEVVSNQPQHF. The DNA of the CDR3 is TGTGCCAGCTCACCCACAGAGGTGGTTAGCAATCAGCCCCAGCATTTT.

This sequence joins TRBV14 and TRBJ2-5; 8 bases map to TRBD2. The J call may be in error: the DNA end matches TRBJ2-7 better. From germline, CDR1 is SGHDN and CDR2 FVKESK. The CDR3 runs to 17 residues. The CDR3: CASSPDGLAPLSSEQYF. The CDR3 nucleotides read TGTGCCAGCAGCCCCGACGGACTAGCTCCTCTATCTTCCGAGCAGTACTTC.

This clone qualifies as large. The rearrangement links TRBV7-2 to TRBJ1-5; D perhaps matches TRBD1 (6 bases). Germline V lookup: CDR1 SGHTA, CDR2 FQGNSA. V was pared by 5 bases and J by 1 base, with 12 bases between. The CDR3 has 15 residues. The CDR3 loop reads CASSPTGRSNQPQHF. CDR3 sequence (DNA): TGTGCCAGCAGCCCGACAGGAAGAAGCAATCAGCCCCAGCATTTT.

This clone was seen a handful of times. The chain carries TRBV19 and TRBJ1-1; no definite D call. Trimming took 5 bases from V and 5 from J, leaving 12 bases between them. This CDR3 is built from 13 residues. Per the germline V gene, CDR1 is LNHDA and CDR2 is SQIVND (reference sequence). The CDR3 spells CASSSIPGTEAFF. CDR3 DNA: TGTGCCAGTAGTTCCATCCCCGGTACTGAAGCTTTCTTT.

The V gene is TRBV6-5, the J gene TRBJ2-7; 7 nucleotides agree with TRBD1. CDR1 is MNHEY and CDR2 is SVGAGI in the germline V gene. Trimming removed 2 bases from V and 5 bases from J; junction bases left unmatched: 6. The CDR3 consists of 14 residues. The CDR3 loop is CASSYGGQWDEQYF. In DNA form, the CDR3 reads TGTGCCAGCAGTTACGGGGGACAGTGGGACGAGCAGTACTTC.

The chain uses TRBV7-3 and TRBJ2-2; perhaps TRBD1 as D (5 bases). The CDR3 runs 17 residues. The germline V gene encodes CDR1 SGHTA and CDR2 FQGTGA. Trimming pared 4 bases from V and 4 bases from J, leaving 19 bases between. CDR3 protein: CASSSSSETAITGELFF. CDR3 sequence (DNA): TGTGCCAGCAGCTCCTCTTCTGAGACAGCCATCACCGGGGAGCTGTTTTTT. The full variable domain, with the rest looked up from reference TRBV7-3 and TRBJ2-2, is GAGVSQTPSNKVTEKGKYVELRCDPISGHTALYWYRQSLGQGPEFLIYFQGTGAADDSGLPNDRFFAVRPEGSVSTLKIQRTERGDSAVYLCASSSSSETAITGELFFGEGSRLTVL.

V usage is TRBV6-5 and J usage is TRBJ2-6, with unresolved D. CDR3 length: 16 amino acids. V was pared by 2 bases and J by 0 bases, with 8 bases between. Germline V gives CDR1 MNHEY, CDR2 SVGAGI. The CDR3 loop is CASSYGRISGANVLTF. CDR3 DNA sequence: TGTGCCAGCAGTTACGGACGGATCTCTGGGGCCAACGTCCTGACTTTC.

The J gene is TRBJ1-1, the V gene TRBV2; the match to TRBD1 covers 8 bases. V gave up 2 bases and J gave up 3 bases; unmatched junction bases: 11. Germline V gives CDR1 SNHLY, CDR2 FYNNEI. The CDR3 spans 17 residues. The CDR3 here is CASSEWVLSGGYTEAFF. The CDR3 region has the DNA TGTGCCAGCAGTGAATGGGTTCTTTCAGGGGGCTACACTGAAGCTTTCTTT.